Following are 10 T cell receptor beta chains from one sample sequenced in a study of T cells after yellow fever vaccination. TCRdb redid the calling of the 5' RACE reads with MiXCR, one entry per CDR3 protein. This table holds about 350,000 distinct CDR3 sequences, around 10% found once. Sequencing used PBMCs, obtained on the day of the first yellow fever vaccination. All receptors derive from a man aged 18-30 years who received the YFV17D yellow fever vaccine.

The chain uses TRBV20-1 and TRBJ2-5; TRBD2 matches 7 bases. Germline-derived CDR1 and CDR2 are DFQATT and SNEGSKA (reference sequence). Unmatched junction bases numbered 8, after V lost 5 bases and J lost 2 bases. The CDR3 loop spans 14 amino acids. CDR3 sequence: CSARRTSPQETQYF. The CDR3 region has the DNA TGCAGTGCTCGCCGGACTAGTCCTCAAGAGACCCAGTACTTC.

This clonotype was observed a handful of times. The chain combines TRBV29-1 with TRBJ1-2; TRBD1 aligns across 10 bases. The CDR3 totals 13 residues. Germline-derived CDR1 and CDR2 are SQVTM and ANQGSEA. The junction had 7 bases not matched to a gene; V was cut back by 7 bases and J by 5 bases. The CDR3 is CSGGDRGRYGYTF. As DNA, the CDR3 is TGCAGCGGTGGAGACAGGGGGCGATATGGCTACACCTTC.

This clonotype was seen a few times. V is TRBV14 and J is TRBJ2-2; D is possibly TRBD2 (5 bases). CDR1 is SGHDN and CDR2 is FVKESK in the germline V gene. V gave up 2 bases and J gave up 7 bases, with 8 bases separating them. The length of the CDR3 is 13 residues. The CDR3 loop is CASSQTGFGELFF. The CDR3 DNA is TGTGCCAGCAGCCAAACGGGGTTCGGGGAGCTGTTTTTT.

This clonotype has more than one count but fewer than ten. CDR3 amino acids: CASSLVSGTREQYV. CDR3 coding DNA: TGTGCCAGCAGCTTAGTAAGCGGGACTCGCGAGCAGTACGTC. This chain connects TRBV7-8 to TRBJ2-7, with 7 bases aligning to TRBD2. The CDR3 has 14 residues. V shed 1 base, J shed 6 bases, and the junction held 6 bases outside the gene matches. The germline V gene encodes CDR1 SGHVS and CDR2 FQNEAQ.

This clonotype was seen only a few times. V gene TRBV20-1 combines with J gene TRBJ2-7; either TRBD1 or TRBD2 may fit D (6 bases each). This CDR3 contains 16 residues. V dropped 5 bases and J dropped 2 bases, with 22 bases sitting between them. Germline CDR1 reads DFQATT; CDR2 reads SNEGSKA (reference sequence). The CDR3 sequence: CSAESILGGPTYEQYF. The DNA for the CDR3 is TGCAGTGCTGAGTCCATCTTAGGGGGGCCAACCTACGAGCAGTACTTC.

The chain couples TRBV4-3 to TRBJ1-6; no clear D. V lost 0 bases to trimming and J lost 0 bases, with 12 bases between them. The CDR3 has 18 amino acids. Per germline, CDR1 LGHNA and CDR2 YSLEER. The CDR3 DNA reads TGCGCCAGCAGCCAAGATCAGATTTGGAGCTCCTATAATTCACCCCTCCACTTT. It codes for CASSQDQIWSSYNSPLHF.

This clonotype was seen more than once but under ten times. In DNA, the CDR3 is TGTGCCAGCAGTGAATATTCCAAGCTGAGGGATATTAATGAAGCTTTCTTT. Translation gives CASSEYSKLRDINEAFF. The rearrangement joins TRBV6-1 to TRBJ1-1; D remains unclear. Per the germline V gene, CDR1 is MNHNS and CDR2 is SASEGT. Trimming took off 2 bases at V and 7 bases at J, with 23 bases between the two ends. The CDR3 runs to 17 residues.

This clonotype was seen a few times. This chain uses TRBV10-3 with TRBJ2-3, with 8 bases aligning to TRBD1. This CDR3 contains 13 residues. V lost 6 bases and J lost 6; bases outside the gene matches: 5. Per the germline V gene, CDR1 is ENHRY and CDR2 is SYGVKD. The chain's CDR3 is CAIRETGEDTQYF. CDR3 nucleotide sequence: TGTGCCATCAGGGAGACAGGGGAGGATACGCAGTATTTT.

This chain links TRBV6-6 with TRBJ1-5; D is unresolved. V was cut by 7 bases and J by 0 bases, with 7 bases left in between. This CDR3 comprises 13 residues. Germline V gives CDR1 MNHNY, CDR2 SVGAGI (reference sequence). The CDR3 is CASTLDSNQPQHF. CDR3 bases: TGTGCCAGCACTCTTGATAGCAATCAGCCCCAGCATTTT.

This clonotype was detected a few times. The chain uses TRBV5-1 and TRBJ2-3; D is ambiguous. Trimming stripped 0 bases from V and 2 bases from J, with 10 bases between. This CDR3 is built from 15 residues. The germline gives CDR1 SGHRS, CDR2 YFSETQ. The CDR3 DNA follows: TGCGCCAGCAGCTTGGCCATAGGGTACACAGATACGCAGTATTTT. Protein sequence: CASSLAIGYTDTQYF.